This TCR beta chain was profiled in a study of blood T cell repertoires in COVID-19. Study context: Acute and convalescent COVID-19 samples came from the United States, Italy and Spain. In each case, the material was cDNA or gDNA derived from T cells, B-cell-depleted T cells, or PBMCs.

The CDR3 is 19 residues long. Original methodology: Estimated nucleated cell counts came from reference gene primer amplification. Using immunoSEQ multiplex PCR, the repertoire was profiled, and TCRdb retains in-frame clones only, with some absent. That table furnishes V, J and clone size, whereas the DNA furnished D and trimming. The sample holds roughly 300,000 clones, about 85% seen once. This chain connects TRBV21-1 to TRBJ2-3; the table's D call TRBD2 went unverified against the DNA. TRBV21-1 is a pseudogene segment. This TCR came from a human donor in a cohort sampled during active COVID-19. Sequenced sample: peripheral blood. The CDR3 protein is CASSKEETSGRPSTDTQYF. The CDR3 DNA reads TGTGCCAGCAGCAAAGAGGAGACTAGCGGTAGACCTAGCACAGATACGCAGTATTTT.